Included here is one T cell receptor beta chain sequence, with context. The data were taken from a study of blood T cell repertoires in COVID-19. Study in general: The analysed material was cDNA or gDNA that came from T cells, B-cell-depleted T cells, or PBMCs.

Some clones are missing from TCRdb's copy, which holds only in-frame ones; the method was immunoSEQ multiplex PCR. In the table there are about 250,000 clones, 85% to 90% of which are singletons. Which cohort a participant joined came from the clinical history participants gave. CDR3 length equals 17 residues. Germline V gene lookup returns CDR1 MNHEY and CDR2 SVGEGT. V lost 6 bases, J lost 0 bases, and 20 bases lay in between. The J gene is TRBJ1-1, the V gene TRBV6-2 or TRBV6-3, with a possible D match to TRBD1 (6 bases). The sample was PBMCs or T cells enriched from blood (not recorded which). The sequence was collected from a man aged 40-49 years who had recovered from COVID-19. This CDR3 is CASSATGLSWMNTEAFF. CDR3 nucleotides: TGTGCCAGCAGCGCCACAGGGTTAAGTTGGATGAACACTGAAGCTTTCTTT.